The clone carrying this TCR beta chain was seen ten or more times. What it binds is not known. The data originate from a study of response to subunit inactivated influenza vaccine. Overall study results and limits: New T cells are recruited in small numbers by each seasonal influenza vaccination, according to the authors' suggestion.

Via MiXCR, TCRdb re-called the RT-PCR reads, giving one row per CDR3 protein. The table lists 450,000 to 600,000 distinct CDR3 sequences, 7.6% of them singletons, with over 10% in the top ten. V was clipped by 2 bases and J by 1 base, with 17 bases between them. Germline V lookup: CDR1 LNHNV, CDR2 YYDKDF (reference sequence). There are 17 residues in the CDR3. This clonotype originated in a man between 50 and 69 years old who received an inactivated influenza vaccine. The rearrangement uses TRBV15 and TRBJ2-5, with D hard to call. The sample in question was PBMCs from blood, obtained around 25 months after vaccination. The CDR3 spells CATSRSTVMPGQETQYF. The CDR3 DNA sequence: TGTGCCACCAGCAGAAGTACTGTTATGCCCGGCCAAGAGACCCAGTACTTC.